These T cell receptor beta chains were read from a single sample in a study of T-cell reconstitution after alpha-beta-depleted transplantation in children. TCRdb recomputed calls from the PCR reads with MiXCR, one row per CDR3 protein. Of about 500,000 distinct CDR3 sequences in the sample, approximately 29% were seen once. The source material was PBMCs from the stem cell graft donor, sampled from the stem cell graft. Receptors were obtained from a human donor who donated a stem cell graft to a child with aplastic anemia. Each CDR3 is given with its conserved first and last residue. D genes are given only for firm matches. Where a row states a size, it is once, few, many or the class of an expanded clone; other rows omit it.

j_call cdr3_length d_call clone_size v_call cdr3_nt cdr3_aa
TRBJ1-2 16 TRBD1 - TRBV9 TGTGCCAGCAGCGTTTCGGACAGGAGACGAGACTATGGCTACACCTTC CASSVSDRRRDYGYTF
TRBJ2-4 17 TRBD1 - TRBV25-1 TGTGCCAGCAGTGAATACGCCCCGACAGGGTCCAAAAACATTCAGTACTTC CASSEYAPTGSKNIQYF
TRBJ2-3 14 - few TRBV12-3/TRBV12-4 TGTGCCAGCAGCCCCGGGGGAGAGGGAGATACGCAGTATTTT CASSPGGEGDTQYF
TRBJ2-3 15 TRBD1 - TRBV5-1 TGCGCCAGCAGGCAGGGACAGGGAGACCCAGATACGCAGTATTTT CASRQGQGDPDTQYF
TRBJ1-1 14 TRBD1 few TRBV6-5 TGTGCCAGCAGTAGATCAGGGGGCCGGGGTGAAGCTTTCTTT CASSRSGGRGEAFF
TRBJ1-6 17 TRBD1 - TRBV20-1 TGCAGTGCTAGTAAACCGGGACAGCTGAACCTAAATTCACCCCTCCACTTT CSASKPGQLNLNSPLHF
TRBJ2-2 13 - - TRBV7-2 TGTGCCAGCAGCTTAGCTTTCACCGGGGAGCTGTTTTTT CASSLAFTGELFF
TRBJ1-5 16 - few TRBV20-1 TGCAGTGCTAGAGAACCCGACAGGTATAGCAATCAGCCCCAGCATTTT CSAREPDRYSNQPQHF
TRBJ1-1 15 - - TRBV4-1 TGCGCCAGCAGCCAAGGGGAGGAACCTTACTCTGAAGCTTTCTTT CASSQGEEPYSEAFF
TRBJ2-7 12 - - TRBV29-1 TGCAGCGTTGAAACGGTAGGGGGCGAGCAGTACTTC CSVETVGGEQYF
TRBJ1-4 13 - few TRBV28 TGTGCCAGCAGTTCCCAGGGTTTCGAAAAACTGTTTTTT CASSSQGFEKLFF
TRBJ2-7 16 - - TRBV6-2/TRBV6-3 TGTGCCAGCAGTTACGACTTATCGGAGCCGGACCACGAGCAGTACTTC CASSYDLSEPDHEQYF
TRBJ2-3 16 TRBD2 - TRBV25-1 TGTGCCAGCAGATCCCCTAGCGGTCCCGTCACAGATACGCAGTATTTT CASRSPSGPVTDTQYF
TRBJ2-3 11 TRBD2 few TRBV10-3 TGTGCCTCCGGGACTAGCAACACGCAGTATTTT CASGTSNTQYF
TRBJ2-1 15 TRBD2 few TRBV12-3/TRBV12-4 TGTGCCAGCAGGTCTAGCGGCAGCTCCTACAATGAGCAGTTCTTC CASRSSGSSYNEQFF
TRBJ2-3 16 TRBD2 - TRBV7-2 TGTGCCAGCAACCCAAGACTAGCGGGAGGGCTAGATACGCAGTATTTT CASNPRLAGGLDTQYF
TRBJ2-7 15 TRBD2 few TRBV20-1 TGCAGTGCCCCCCGGCGAGCGGGAGTTGGGAACGAGCAGTACTTC CSAPRRAGVGNEQYF
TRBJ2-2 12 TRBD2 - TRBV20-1 TGCAGTGCTTACCAAGCGGGAGGGGAGCTGTTTTTT CSAYQAGGELFF
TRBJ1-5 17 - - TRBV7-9 TGTGCCAGCAGCTTAGTCGTGACAGGTAGTTATGAGCAGCCCCAGCATTTT CASSLVVTGSYEQPQHF
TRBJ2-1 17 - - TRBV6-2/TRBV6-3 TGTGCCAGCAGTTACTCCACGCGGTGGGCCAGGGTTGATGAGCAGTTCTTC CASSYSTRWARVDEQFF
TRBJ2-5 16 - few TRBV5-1 TGCGCCAGCAGCTTGGGTGCACAGGGCCTCCGGGAGACCCAGTACTTC CASSLGAQGLRETQYF
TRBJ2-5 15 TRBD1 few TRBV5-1 TGCGCCAGCAGCCCTTGGGACAGGGACACAGAGACCCAGTACTTC CASSPWDRDTETQYF
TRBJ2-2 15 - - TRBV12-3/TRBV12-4 TGTGCCAGCGGTCCGGCTCAGCCCAACACCGGGGAGCTGTTTTTT CASGPAQPNTGELFF
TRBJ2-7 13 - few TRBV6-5 TGTGCCAGCAGTTTAGGGGAAAACTACGATCAGTACTTC CASSLGENYDQYF
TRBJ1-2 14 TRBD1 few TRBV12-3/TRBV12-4 TGTGCCAGCATCCCTGGGGGACAGGCCTATGGCTACACCTTC CASIPGGQAYGYTF
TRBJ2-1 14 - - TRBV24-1 TGTGCCACCAGTGAGGGGGAGTGGAGCAATGAGCAGTTCTTC CATSEGEWSNEQFF
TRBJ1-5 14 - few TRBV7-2 TGTGCCAGCAGCCCAGGGTCAACGGGGCAGCCCCAGCATTTT CASSPGSTGQPQHF
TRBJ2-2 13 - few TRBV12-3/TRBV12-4 TGTGCCAGCATTCCGAGGGGGTCCGGGGAGCTGTTTTTT CASIPRGSGELFF
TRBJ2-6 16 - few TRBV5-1 TGCGCCAGCAGCTTGGGACACAGCTCTGGGGCCAACGTCCTGACTTTC CASSLGHSSGANVLTF
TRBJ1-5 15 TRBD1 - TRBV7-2 TGTGCCAGCAGCAAAAACCGGGACAGAAATCAGCCCCAGCATTTT CASSKNRDRNQPQHF
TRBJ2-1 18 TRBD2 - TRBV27 TGTGCCAGCAGTTCCCCTGATAGCGGGAGGATCCCCTACAATGAGCAGTTCTTC CASSSPDSGRIPYNEQFF
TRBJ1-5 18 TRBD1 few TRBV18 TGTGCCAGCTCAACCCGGGACAGGGGATTTGGTAGCAATCAGCCCCAGCATTTT CASSTRDRGFGSNQPQHF
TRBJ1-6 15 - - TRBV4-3 TGCGCCAGCAGCCAAGATCATGCGAATTTGAGACCCCTCCACTTT CASSQDHANLRPLHF
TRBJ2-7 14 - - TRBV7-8 TGTGCCAGCGGGTCCACTAGCCAACCCTACGAGCAGTACTTC CASGSTSQPYEQYF
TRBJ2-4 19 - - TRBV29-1 TGCAGCGTGGAGCGGGGGACAGGTCTGGGTTCAACGAGAAGGGTCATTCAGTACTTC CSVERGTGLGSTRRVIQYF
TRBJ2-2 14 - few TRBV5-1 TGCGCCAGCAGCCTGGGGGCGGGGGACCGGGAGCTGTTTTTT CASSLGAGDRELFF
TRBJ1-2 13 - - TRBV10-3 TGTGCCATCAGTGAGCGCACAGGGACTGGCTACACCTTC CAISERTGTGYTF
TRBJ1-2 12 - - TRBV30 TGTGCCTGGGGGCCGGGGTGGTATGGCTACACCTTC CAWGPGWYGYTF
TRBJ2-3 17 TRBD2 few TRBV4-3 TGCGCCAGCAGCCAAGGCGTAAGCGGGAGTTTCCTGGATACGCAGTATTTT CASSQGVSGSFLDTQYF
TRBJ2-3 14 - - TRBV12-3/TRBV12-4 TGTGCCAGCAGTCCCTCGGACTCCCCAGATACGCAGTATTTT CASSPSDSPDTQYF
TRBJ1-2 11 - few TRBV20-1 TGCAGTGCTAGGCTTCGGGGGGACTACACCTTC CSARLRGDYTF
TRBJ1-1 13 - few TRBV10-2 TGCGCCAGCAGTGGTACCGTGAACACTGAAGCTTTCTTT CASSGTVNTEAFF
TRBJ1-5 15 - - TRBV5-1 TGCGCCAGCAGCTTGGATGGGCAGGCGAATCAGCCCCAGCATTTT CASSLDGQANQPQHF
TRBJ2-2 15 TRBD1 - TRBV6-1 TGTGCCAGCAGCTTTGACAGGGGGGATACCGGGGAGCTGTTTTTT CASSFDRGDTGELFF
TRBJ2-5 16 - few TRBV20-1 TGCAGTGCTAGTGAGTCGTTGGCGGGACTGCAAGAGACCCAGTACTTC CSASESLAGLQETQYF
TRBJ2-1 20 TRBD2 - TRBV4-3 TGCGCCAGCAGCCAAGGACGGACTAGCGGGATATTTTCCTCCTACAATGAGCAGTTCTTC CASSQGRTSGIFSSYNEQFF